Below, 21 T cell receptor beta chains from the same sample are listed, as sequenced in a study of shared T cell receptors in the human thymus. TCRdb keeps only in-frame clones here, not all; method: immunoSEQ multiplex PCR. The data contain 630,000 or so clones, approximately 89% of them singletons. These data also formed part of another study, on human thymus T cells.

Sequenced material: thymocytes. The receptors were gathered from a boy in the first two years of life with a congenital heart defect.

This clone showed up just a few times. This rearrangement joins TRBV19 to TRBJ2-7, with 8 nucleotides matching TRBD1. The CDR3 is 13 amino acids. The trim removed 4 bases at V and 9 bases at J, leaving 8 bases unmatched. Per the germline V gene, CDR1 is LNHDA and CDR2 is SQIVND (reference sequence). CDR3 in amino acids: CASSTTGVIGQYF. The DNA for the CDR3 is TGTGCCAGTAGTACGACAGGGGTAATAGGGCAGTACTTC.

V gene TRBV5-6 combines with J gene TRBJ1-4, with D possibly being TRBD1 (6 bases). This CDR3 is built from 14 residues. V was trimmed by 5 bases and J by 7 bases, leaving 15 bases between them. CDR1 is SGHDT and CDR2 is YYEEEE in the germline V gene. The chain's CDR3 is CASRHQGGGEKLFF. CDR3 coding DNA: TGTGCCAGCAGGCATCAGGGAGGGGGTGAAAAACTGTTTTTT.

The CDR3 sequence is CASSPSARDNEQFF. CDR3 coding DNA: TGTGCCAGCTCACCATCTGCCAGGGACAATGAGCAGTTCTTC. This chain connects TRBV18 to TRBJ2-1; TRBD1 is a possible D gene (5 bases). The CDR3 has 14 amino acids. V was shortened by 2 bases and J by 5 bases, with 10 bases between the two germline ends. From germline, CDR1 is KGHSH and CDR2 LQKENI.

J is TRBJ2-6 and V is TRBV28; possibly TRBD1 for D (6 bases). The CDR3 runs to 18 residues. Germline V gene lookup returns CDR1 MDHEN and CDR2 SYDVKM. The V and J ends lost 7 bases and 0 bases respectively, with 19 bases between them. CDR3 sequence: CASTISPGQSSGANVLTF. The CDR3 coding sequence is TGTGCCAGCACCATTTCCCCGGGACAAAGCTCTGGGGCCAACGTCCTGACTTTC.

The CDR3 sequence is CAISRDTFSYEQYF. The CDR3 DNA reads TGTGCCATCAGCCGGGACACCTTCTCTTACGAGCAGTACTTC. The J gene is TRBJ2-7, the V gene TRBV10-3, with a tentative D call TRBD1 (6 bases). The CDR3 covers 14 residues. Germline CDR1 is ENHRY and CDR2 is SYGVKD. Trimming cost V 6 bases and J 4 bases, with 16 bases left between them.

The chain links TRBV21-1 to TRBJ1-5. TRBV21-1 is classified as a pseudogene. This CDR3 spans 16 amino acids. The DNA for the CDR3 is TGTGCCAGCAGCAAGTTCCTAAGAAATAGCAATCAGCCCCAGCATTTT. Amino acid sequence: CASSKFLRNSNQPQHF.

This clone showed up just once. The chain carries TRBV5-5 and TRBJ2-7, with a possible D match to TRBD1 (6 bases). Germline assignment: CDR1 SGHKS and CDR2 YYEKEE (reference sequence). The V end lost 3 bases, the J end lost 4 bases, and 17 bases lay between the germline ends. This CDR3 has 15 amino acids. The CDR3 here is CASSSDRRPMYEQYF. Here the CDR3 DNA reads TGTGCCAGCAGCTCTGACAGGAGGCCGATGTACGAGCAGTACTTC.

The chain recombines TRBV9 with TRBJ2-1; possible D gene TRBD2, 6 bases. Germline V gene sequence: CDR1 SGDLS, CDR2 YYNGEE. This CDR3 has 15 residues. V lost 0 bases and J lost 7, with 14 bases in between. The CDR3: CASSVEAYGGNEQFF. CDR3 nucleotide sequence: TGTGCCAGCAGCGTAGAGGCCTATGGGGGGAATGAGCAGTTCTTC. The full variable domain, rest sourced from reference TRBV9 and TRBJ2-1, is DSGVTQTPKHLITATGQRVTLRCSPRSGDLSVYWYQQSLDQGLQFLIQYYNGEERAKGNILERFSAQQFPDLHSELNLSSLELGDSALYFCASSVEAYGGNEQFFGPGTRLTVL.

The chain carries TRBV2 and TRBJ1-1; no reliable D call. Germline values: CDR1 SNHLY, CDR2 FYNNEI. The CDR3 sequence is 12 residues long. The V end lost 4 bases, the J end lost 1 base, and 4 bases lay between the germline ends. CDR3: CASSARNTEAFF. The CDR3 nucleotides read TGTGCCAGCAGTGCCAGGAACACTGAAGCTTTCTTT.

V gene TRBV4-1 combines with J gene TRBJ2-5; tentative D call: TRBD1 (5 bases). V lost 1 base and J lost 1, with 10 bases in between. Germline CDR1 reads MGHRA; CDR2 reads YSYEKL. This CDR3 has 15 residues. DNA for the CDR3: TGCGCCAGCAGCCAAGCCAGACAGTTCCAAGAGACCCAGTACTTC. Its protein is CASSQARQFQETQYF.

The rearrangement uses TRBV6-4 and TRBJ2-1; 10 bases agree with TRBD2. The ends lost 3 bases at V and 3 bases at J; junction bases unmatched: 5. The CDR3 is 16 residues long. Germline loops: CDR1 MRHNA, CDR2 SNTAGT. The CDR3 bases are TGTGCCAGCAGTGATGGACTAGCGGCCAACTACAATGAGCAGTTCTTC. Encoded protein: CASSDGLAANYNEQFF.

The chain has TRBV27 and TRBJ1-6, with a weak D call TRBD1 (5 bases). V was shortened by 3 bases and J by 8 bases, with 11 bases between the two germline ends. Per the germline V gene, CDR1 is MNHEY and CDR2 is SMNVEV (reference sequence). The CDR3 loop spans 14 amino acids. CDR3 sequence reads: CASSLGTGDSPLHF. In DNA form, the CDR3 reads TGTGCCAGCAGTTTGGGGACGGGAGATTCACCCCTCCACTTT.

The chain is built from TRBV5-1 and TRBJ2-1; TRBD1 might be the D (5 bases). CDR3 size: 16 residues. The V gene lost 4 bases and the J gene lost 0 bases, with 14 bases spanning the gap. CDR1 and CDR2 from the germline V gene are SGHRS and YFSETQ. The CDR3 nucleotides read TGCGCCAGCAGCCCCCCCGGTACAGGCTCCTACAATGAGCAGTTCTTC. Protein product: CASSPPGTGSYNEQFF.

The CDR3 loop reads CASSHKDRVGEAFF. The CDR3 DNA follows: TGCGCCAGCAGCCATAAGGACAGGGTAGGAGAAGCTTTCTTT. The genes are TRBV4-3 and TRBJ1-1; 8 bases agree with TRBD1. After removal of 3 bases from V and 8 bases from J, the junction contained 8 bases not matched to a gene. Per the germline V gene, CDR1 is LGHNA and CDR2 is YSLEER. The CDR3 extends over 14 amino acids.

The chain carries TRBV10-2 and TRBJ2-3, with 12 bases lining up with TRBD2. The CDR3 length is 15 residues. CDR1 WSHSY and CDR2 SAAADI come from the germline V gene. With V trimmed by 7 bases and J by 4 bases, 6 bases remained unmatched. The chain's CDR3 is CASISTSGRADTQYF. CDR3 in DNA: TGCGCCAGCATTTCGACTAGCGGGAGAGCAGATACGCAGTATTTT.

This CDR3 is CASSFPTMNTEAFF. DNA for the CDR3: TGTGCCAGCAGCTTTCCGACAATGAACACTGAAGCTTTCTTT. The rearrangement joins TRBV5-4 to TRBJ1-1, with D unclear. V dropped 2 bases and J dropped 0 bases, with 8 bases sitting between them. Germline V gene sequence: CDR1 SGHNT, CDR2 YYREEE (reference sequence). This CDR3 is built from 14 residues.

This chain uses TRBV27 with TRBJ2-7, with a possible D match to TRBD1 (5 bases). CDR1 is MNHEY and CDR2 is SMNVEV in the germline V gene (reference sequence). V was trimmed by 2 bases and J by 2 bases, leaving 13 bases between them. This CDR3 comprises 15 residues. CDR3 loop: CASSLSRSDTYEQYF. The CDR3 nucleotides are TGTGCCAGCAGTTTAAGTCGGTCGGACACCTACGAGCAGTACTTC.

V usage is TRBV5-6 and J usage is TRBJ1-1; D is possibly TRBD1 (5 bases). CDR1 is SGHDT and CDR2 is YYEEEE in the germline V gene. With 4 bases removed from V and 10 bases from J, the gap between germline ends came to 20 bases. This CDR3 comprises 14 residues. The CDR3, as DNA: TGTGCCAGCAGCCCTCCCAAGGGGTTACCGGGAGCTTTCTTT. Its translation is CASSPPKGLPGAFF. The full variable domain, with the rest looked up from reference TRBV5-6 and TRBJ1-1, is DAGVTQSPTHLIKTRGQQVTLRCSPKSGHDTVSWYQQALGQGPQFIFQYYEEEERQRGNFPDRFSGHQFPNYSSELNVNALLLGDSALYLCASSPPKGLPGAFFGQGTRLTVV.

The chain uses TRBV6-5 and TRBJ2-7; weak D call: TRBD1 (5 bases). The CDR3 covers 15 residues. Looked up from germline, CDR1 is MNHEY and CDR2 is SVGAGI. V was trimmed by 8 bases and J by 12 bases, leaving 29 bases between them. The CDR3 is CASVSSETGHSAPYF. The DNA of the CDR3 is TGTGCCAGCGTCTCATCGGAAACAGGACACTCGGCTCCGTACTTC.

V usage is TRBV28 and J usage is TRBJ2-1, with D possibly matching TRBD1 (5 bases). CDR1 is MDHEN, CDR2 SYDVKM, per germline. Trimming took 4 bases from V and 7 from J, leaving 20 bases between them. This CDR3 is 16 amino acids long. CDR3 nucleotide sequence: TGTGCCAGCAGTTCTACCTTCAGGGTGTCAGGAAATGAGCAGTTCTTC. This translates into CASSSTFRVSGNEQFF.

The chain carries TRBV19 and TRBJ1-2, with TRBD1 matching 7 bases. J lost 2 bases, V lost 5 bases, and 14 bases had no gene match. The CDR3 totals 17 residues. Germline V gene lookup returns CDR1 LNHDA and CDR2 SQIVND (reference sequence). The CDR3 reads CASSRRQGRRWNYGYTF. The CDR3 coding sequence is TGTGCCAGTAGTCGTCGACAGGGAAGACGGTGGAACTATGGCTACACCTTC.